The present T cell receptor beta chain was sequenced within a study of blood T cell repertoires in COVID-19. Authors' data handling: Scientists estimated how many nucleated cells there were by amplifying reference gene primers. Using immunoSEQ multiplex PCR, the repertoire was profiled, and TCRdb retains in-frame clones only, with some absent. That table supplies the V and J calls and clone size; D and trimming were determined from the DNA. The data hold just over 650,000 clones, with just under 90% observed a single time. With V trimmed by 9 bases and J by 0 bases, 6 bases remained unmatched. CDR3 length equals 15 residues. Looked up from germline, CDR1 is SGDLS and CDR2 is YYNGEE.

The sequence was obtained from a woman aged 18-29 years with acute or convalescent COVID-19. Sequenced material: peripheral blood. V gene TRBV9 combines with J gene TRBJ2-2; 9 bases are a match to TRBD1. The CDR3 is CATSGDRANTGELFF. The CDR3 region has the DNA TGTGCCACCTCTGGGGACAGGGCGAACACCGGGGAGCTGTTTTTT.